The entry that follows covers one T cell receptor beta chain sequence. What it recognizes is unknown. Separate cDNA molecules each had unique molecular identifiers attached to them. TCRdb used MiXCR to reprocess the 5' RACE reads, holding one entry per CDR3 protein. Among tens of thousands of distinct CDR3 sequences listed, 9% to 15% were seen once. This entry belongs to a study of early T cells in non-severe SARS-CoV-2 infection. Study context: With bulk RNA from unsorted whole blood as input, sequencing yielded unpaired chains.

The study's findings and limits: Matching with VDJdb favored anti-spike CD8 responses (missing private and CD4 specificities).

V lost 5 bases and J 0 bases, leaving 14 bases between the germline ends. The CDR3 totals 16 residues. CDR1 and CDR2 (germline): SGHVS, FNYEAQ. This TCR was recovered from an adult who was a healthcare worker with PCR-confirmed SARS-CoV-2 infection or an uninfected control (not recorded which). The sample was whole blood. J is TRBJ2-4 and V is TRBV7-6; D is possibly TRBD2 (6 bases). CDR3 nucleotide sequence: TGTGCCAGCAGCCCCGGGCCGGGGGTAGCCAAAAACATTCAGTACTTC. It yields the protein CASSPGPGVAKNIQYF.